A single sample is the source of the 32 T cell receptor beta chains below, sequenced in a study of graft-versus-host responses after intestinal transplantation. Antigens of these TCRs are unknown. Clones were sequenced by immunoSEQ multiplex PCR, and TCRdb holds only the in-frame ones, with some missing. The sample consists of some 100,000 clones, roughly 90% of them appearing once. The sequenced sample was unstimulated CD4+ T cells sorted from spleen or lymph node cells, obtained before transplant. The receptors come from a human donor who was the organ donor for an intestinal transplant.

This chain uses TRBV19 with TRBJ2-7; D perhaps matches TRBD1 (6 bases). V was pared by 8 bases and J by 5 bases, with 19 bases between. CDR1 is LNHDA and CDR2 is SQIVND in the germline V gene (reference sequence). This CDR3 comprises 14 residues. The CDR3 nucleotides are TGTGCCAGTGGCTTTGGGCGACCAGGGGACGAGCAGTACTTC. It translates to CASGFGRPGDEQYF.

The V gene is TRBV9, the J gene TRBJ1-2, with a tentative D call TRBD1 (5 bases). The V and J ends lost 3 bases and 0 bases respectively, with 15 bases between them. Germline CDR1 reads SGDLS; CDR2 reads YYNGEE. The CDR3 is 16 amino acids. Here the CDR3 reads CASSDTTGRPNYGYTF. The CDR3 bases are TGTGCCAGCAGCGACACCACAGGTCGACCTAACTATGGCTACACCTTC.

The V call is TRBV5-1, the J call TRBJ2-2, with 7 nucleotides matching TRBD1. The junction had 5 bases not matched to a gene; V was cut back by 2 bases and J by 1 base. The CDR3 spans 16 residues. Germline values: CDR1 SGHRS, CDR2 YFSETQ. The CDR3 region is CASSLQGFMNTGELFF. The CDR3 coding sequence is TGCGCCAGCAGCTTACAGGGGTTTATGAACACCGGGGAGCTGTTTTTT. Full variable domain (rest looked up from reference TRBV5-1 and TRBJ2-2): KAGVTQTPRYLIKTRGQQVTLSCSPISGHRSVSWYQQTPGQGLQFLFEYFSETQRNKGNFPGRFSGRQFSNSRSEMNVSTLELGDSALYLCASSLQGFMNTGELFFGEGSRLTVL.

The gene calls are TRBV5-6 and TRBJ1-2; TRBD1 is a possible D gene (5 bases). The CDR3 spans 13 residues. Per germline, CDR1 SGHDT and CDR2 YYEEEE. V dropped 7 bases and J dropped 6 bases, with 16 bases sitting between them. CDR3 in amino acids: CASAMGGVNGYTF. CDR3 nucleotides: TGTGCCAGCGCAATGGGGGGGGTGAATGGCTACACCTTC.

This chain joins TRBV28 and TRBJ2-7; TRBD2 might be the D (5 bases). Between the trimmed V and J ends, which lost 1 base and 5 bases, there was a span of 9 bases. Germline V CDR1 and CDR2: MDHEN, SYDVKM. CDR3 size: 13 residues. CDR3: CASSLSGKDEQYF. For the CDR3, the DNA is TGTGCCAGCAGTTTATCGGGGAAAGACGAGCAGTACTTC.

The chain recombines TRBV5-1 with TRBJ2-7; the match to TRBD1 covers 8 bases. The CDR3 covers 13 residues. The ends lost 4 bases at V and 6 bases at J; junction bases unmatched: 6. Germline V CDR1 and CDR2: SGHRS, YFSETQ. The CDR3 spells CASSARDRPEQYF. The DNA of the CDR3 is TGCGCCAGCAGCGCCCGGGACAGGCCCGAGCAGTACTTC.

The rearrangement uses TRBV5-1 and TRBJ1-1; unclear D gene. This CDR3 spans 14 amino acids. Trimming removed 1 base from V and 0 bases from J, with 7 bases in between. The V gene's germline CDR1 is SGHRS and CDR2 YFSETQ. CDR3 nucleotide sequence: TGCGCCAGCAGCTTGAACAGCTTGAACACTGAAGCTTTCTTT. Its protein is CASSLNSLNTEAFF.

The chain joins TRBV4-3 to TRBJ1-2; 8 bases map to TRBD1. The CDR3 spans 16 residues. Per the germline V gene, CDR1 is LGHNA and CDR2 is YSLEER. J gave up 3 bases and V 1 base, and 7 bases lay outside the gene matches. The CDR3 region has the DNA TGCGCCAGCAGCCAAGGTACAGGGGGGCTCTACTATGGCTACACCTTC. Translated, it gives CASSQGTGGLYYGYTF.

V and J are TRBV5-7 and TRBJ2-5; D is uncertain. TRBV5-7 falls under the ORF class, with uncertain function. Trimming took off 0 bases at V and 4 bases at J, with 10 bases between the two ends. The CDR3 sequence is 14 residues long. CDR3 sequence reads: CASSLEARRETQYF. DNA for the CDR3: TGTGCCAGCAGCTTGGAGGCTAGGCGAGAGACCCAGTACTTC.

Only a few counts were recorded for this clone. The chain employs TRBV5-1 and TRBJ1-1; 7 positions agree with TRBD1. Germline V gene sequence: CDR1 SGHRS, CDR2 YFSETQ. Trimming cost V 4 bases and J 1 base; bases outside gene matches: 4. The CDR3 extends over 14 amino acids. In DNA, the CDR3 is TGCGCCAGCAGCACGGGACAGCCGAACACTGAAGCTTTCTTT. Translated: CASSTGQPNTEAFF.

V is TRBV30 and J is TRBJ1-4; tentative D call: TRBD1 (6 bases). Germline V gene sequence: CDR1 GTSNPN, CDR2 SVGIG (reference sequence). The CDR3 consists of 12 residues. CDR3 coding DNA: TGTGTAACGGGACACCCTGCAGGGAAACTGTTTTTT. It yields the protein CVTGHPAGKLFF.

The genes are TRBV10-2 and TRBJ1-2; the D gene is possibly TRBD1 (5 bases). This CDR3 spans 14 amino acids. V was pared by 2 bases and J by 8 bases, with 15 bases between. CDR1 is WSHSY and CDR2 is SAAADI in the germline V gene. CDR3 bases: TGCGCCAGCAGTGAGCCAGGGACGTATAGGGGCTACACCTTC. As protein: CASSEPGTYRGYTF.

The genes are TRBV16 and TRBJ1-2; D is ambiguous. Trimming removed 2 bases at V and 3 bases at J, with 13 bases between. The germline V gene has CDR1 KGHSY and CDR2 FQNENV. The CDR3 runs to 15 residues. The CDR3, as DNA: TGTGCCAGCAGCCAAAATGGATTTGCGGACTATGGCTACACCTTC. As protein: CASSQNGFADYGYTF.

This chain uses TRBV7-8 with TRBJ1-3, with D hard to call. The CDR3 consists of 15 residues. The V gene lost 1 base and the J gene lost 1 base, with 8 bases spanning the gap. The germline V gene has CDR1 SGHVS and CDR2 FQNEAQ. CDR3 amino acids: CASSLERVSGNTIYF. CDR3 coding DNA: TGTGCCAGCAGCTTAGAGAGGGTGTCTGGAAACACCATATATTTT.

This sequence joins TRBV4-1 and TRBJ1-1; 9 bases are a match to TRBD1. Germline-derived CDR1 and CDR2 are MGHRA and YSYEKL. This CDR3 contains 15 residues. V lost 0 bases, J lost 1 base, and 0 bases stayed unmatched. The CDR3 here is CASSQEGQGNTEAFF. Written as DNA, the CDR3 is TGCGCCAGCAGCCAAGAGGGACAGGGGAACACTGAAGCTTTCTTT.

The chain uses TRBV6-5 and TRBJ1-1; D not resolved. CDR1 and CDR2 from the germline V gene are MNHEY and SVGAGI. Trimming took 2 bases from V and 3 from J, leaving 13 bases between them. The CDR3 consists of 15 residues. CDR3 nucleotide sequence: TGTGCCAGCAGTTACGATCCACCTGGATACACTGAAGCTTTCTTT. Residues: CASSYDPPGYTEAFF.

This clone was seen a few times. The chain uses TRBV28 and TRBJ1-2, with 7 nucleotides matching TRBD1. This CDR3 has 13 residues. Germline trimming cut 6 bases from V and 5 bases from J; bases unmatched to any gene: 6. Per the germline V gene, CDR1 is MDHEN and CDR2 is SYDVKM. The CDR3: CASRGPGGYGYTF. The CDR3 DNA sequence: TGTGCCAGCAGAGGTCCAGGGGGATATGGCTACACCTTC.

CDR3 DNA: TGTGCCAGCAGTTTCTTGGGACTACCCAGGGAGACCCAGTACTTC. Translated: CASSFLGLPRETQYF. This chain links TRBV28 with TRBJ2-5, with 7 bases lining up with TRBD2. Germline V CDR1 and CDR2: MDHEN, SYDVKM. Trimming cost V 3 bases and J 5 bases; bases outside gene matches: 9. This CDR3 spans 15 amino acids.

CDR3 sequence reads: CASSLREGAFF. Here the CDR3 DNA reads TGTGCCAGCAGTTTGAGGGAGGGAGCTTTCTTT. The chain carries TRBV27 and TRBJ1-1; D unresolved. V was clipped by 3 bases and J by 10 bases, with 9 bases between them. The CDR3 loop spans 11 amino acids. Germline V gene sequence: CDR1 MNHEY, CDR2 SMNVEV (reference sequence).

The chain employs TRBV5-6 and TRBJ1-1; no clear D. The germline V gene has CDR1 SGHDT and CDR2 YYEEEE. The CDR3 covers 17 residues. V was clipped by 1 base and J by 0 bases, with 16 bases between them. The CDR3 here is CASSLLSDAFMNTEAFF. In DNA, the CDR3 is TGTGCCAGCAGCTTGTTATCCGACGCGTTCATGAACACTGAAGCTTTCTTT.

The chain recombines TRBV28 with TRBJ2-3; 12 bases line up with TRBD2. Looked up from germline, CDR1 is MDHEN and CDR2 is SYDVKM. The CDR3 loop spans 17 amino acids. Losses at the gene ends were 0 bases for V and 2 bases for J; bases not matched to a gene: 3. The CDR3 region has the DNA TGTGCCAGCAGTTTATGGTCTAGCGGGGGGGTCACAGATACGCAGTATTTT. Encoded protein: CASSLWSSGGVTDTQYF.

The chain combines TRBV4-1 with TRBJ2-3, with 9 bases that match TRBD1. J was trimmed by 4 bases and V by 1 base; bases with no gene match: 9. Per the germline V gene, CDR1 is MGHRA and CDR2 is YSYEKL. CDR3 length: 17 amino acids. CDR3 sequence reads: CASSQGYVTGGADTQYF. CDR3 coding DNA: TGCGCCAGCAGCCAAGGATACGTCACAGGGGGCGCAGATACGCAGTATTTT.

The table lists this clone with a count of one. J is TRBJ2-1 and V is TRBV27; 15 positions agree with TRBD2. The CDR3 contains 19 residues. With V trimmed by 0 bases and J by 7 bases, 10 bases remained unmatched. Germline V gives CDR1 MNHEY, CDR2 SMNVEV (reference sequence). The DNA for the CDR3 is TGTGCCAGCAGTTTATCGCGCGGACTAGCGGGGGGGTCTAGGAATGAGCAGTTCTTC. It translates to CASSLSRGLAGGSRNEQFF.

In the case of this clone: Additional DNA sequences in this sample encode the identical CDR3. The rearrangement joins TRBV7-6 to TRBJ2-7; D call uncertain. Trimming took off 5 bases at V and 0 bases at J, with 14 bases between the two ends. This CDR3 has 15 amino acids. Germline V gene sequence: CDR1 SGHVS, CDR2 FNYEAQ. The CDR3 nucleotides are TGTGCCAGCAGCCTCCTTCCACGTGGCTCCTACGAGCAGTACTTC. Its protein is CASSLLPRGSYEQYF.

The gene calls are TRBV25-1 and TRBJ1-2; D is unclear. With 4 bases removed from V and 1 base from J, the gap between germline ends came to 13 bases. The germline V gene encodes CDR1 MGHDK and CDR2 SYGVNS. The CDR3 sequence is 15 residues long. The CDR3 is CASSGSTGFNYGYTF. The CDR3 region has the DNA TGTGCCAGCAGTGGATCCACGGGCTTTAACTATGGCTACACCTTC.

CDR3: CASSLGPASPLHF. The CDR3 nucleotides are TGTGCCAGCAGCTTAGGTCCAGCCTCACCCCTCCACTTT. The chain recombines TRBV11-3 with TRBJ1-6; D ambiguous. Germline V gene lookup returns CDR1 SGHNT and CDR2 YENEEA. The CDR3 loop spans 13 amino acids. V lost 1 base to trimming and J lost 10 bases, with 8 bases between them.

This sequence joins TRBV7-3 and TRBJ1-4, with 8 bases aligning to TRBD1. V shed 4 bases and J 0 bases; nucleotides not matched to a gene: 13. The CDR3 is 19 amino acids. The germline CDR1 and CDR2 sequences are SGHTA and FQGTGA. The CDR3 here is CASSSPYRGSTATNEKLFF. CDR3 DNA sequence: TGTGCCAGCAGCTCACCGTACAGGGGGAGTACTGCAACTAATGAAAAACTGTTTTTT. Full variable domain (remainder filled in from reference TRBV7-3 and TRBJ1-4): GAGVSQTPSNKVTEKGKYVELRCDPISGHTALYWYRQSLGQGPEFLIYFQGTGAADDSGLPNDRFFAVRPEGSVSTLKIQRTERGDSAVYLCASSSPYRGSTATNEKLFFGSGTQLSVL.

The chain is built from TRBV5-1 and TRBJ2-3; D is unresolved. V was shortened by 1 base and J by 0 bases, with 9 bases between the two germline ends. The CDR3 loop spans 15 amino acids. Germline V gene data show CDR1 as SGHRS and CDR2 as YFSETQ. The CDR3 region has the DNA TGCGCCAGCAGCTTGTACGGTACTAGCACAGATACGCAGTATTTT. Its translation: CASSLYGTSTDTQYF.

The chain is built from TRBV5-1 and TRBJ2-7; 9 nucleotides match TRBD1. CDR1 and CDR2 (germline): SGHRS, YFSETQ. The CDR3 spans 14 residues. After removal of 2 bases from V and 6 bases from J, the junction contained 6 bases not matched to a gene. The CDR3 DNA follows: TGCGCCAGCAGCTTACCGGGGACAGGGACCGAGCAGTACTTC. Residues: CASSLPGTGTEQYF.

The chain carries TRBV25-1 and TRBJ1-2, with unresolved D. The V and J ends lost 1 base and 10 bases respectively, with 7 bases between them. CDR3 length equals 11 residues. CDR1 MGHDK and CDR2 SYGVNS come from the germline V gene. The CDR3 region has the DNA TGTGCCAGCAGTGAATTAGGGTTCTACACCTTC. It translates to CASSELGFYTF.

With regard to this clone: The junction differs from germline at one of its ends, possibly a read error. The genes are TRBV6-1 and TRBJ1-3; D is ambiguous. In germline, CDR1 is MNHNS, CDR2 SASEGT. The CDR3 loop spans 16 amino acids. Here the CDR3 reads CASIEGLTPSGNTIYF. The CDR3 region has the DNA TGTGCCAGCATTGAAGGACTGACCCCCTCTGGAAACACCATATATTTT.

The chain couples TRBV6-5 to TRBJ2-1; 9 nucleotides match TRBD2. The germline CDR1 and CDR2 sequences are MNHEY and SVGAGI. The CDR3 runs 14 residues. V dropped 9 bases and J dropped 1; count of bases not matched to a gene: 4. DNA of the CDR3: TGTGCCAGTAAGCGGGGGGATTCCTACAATGAGCAGTTCTTC. It encodes CASKRGDSYNEQFF.